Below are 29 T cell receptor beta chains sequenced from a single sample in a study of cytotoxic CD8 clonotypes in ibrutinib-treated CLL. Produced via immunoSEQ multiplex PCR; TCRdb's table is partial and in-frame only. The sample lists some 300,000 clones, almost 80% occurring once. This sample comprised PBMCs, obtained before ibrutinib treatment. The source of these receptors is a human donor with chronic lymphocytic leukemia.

The CDR3 DNA follows: TGTGCCAGCAGCTTAGTCTTTTCAAACACAGATACGCAGTATTTT. This sequence encodes CASSLVFSNTDTQYF. The gene calls are TRBV7-9 and TRBJ2-3; D remains unclear. Germline CDR1 and CDR2: SEHNR and FQNEAQ (reference sequence). Trimming took off 1 base at V and 2 bases at J, with 10 bases between the two ends. The CDR3 runs to 15 residues.

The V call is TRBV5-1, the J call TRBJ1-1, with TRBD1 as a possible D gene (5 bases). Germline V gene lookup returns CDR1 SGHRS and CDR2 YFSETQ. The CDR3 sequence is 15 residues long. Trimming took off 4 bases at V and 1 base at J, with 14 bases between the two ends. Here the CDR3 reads CASSRLGGANTEAFF. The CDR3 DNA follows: TGCGCCAGCAGCCGACTAGGAGGGGCGAACACTGAAGCTTTCTTT.

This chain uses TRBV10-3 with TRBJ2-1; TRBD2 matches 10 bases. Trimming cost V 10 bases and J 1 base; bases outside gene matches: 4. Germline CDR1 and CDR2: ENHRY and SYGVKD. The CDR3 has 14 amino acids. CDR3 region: CATGTSASYNEQFF. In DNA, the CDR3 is TGTGCCACAGGGACTAGCGCTTCCTACAATGAGCAGTTCTTC.

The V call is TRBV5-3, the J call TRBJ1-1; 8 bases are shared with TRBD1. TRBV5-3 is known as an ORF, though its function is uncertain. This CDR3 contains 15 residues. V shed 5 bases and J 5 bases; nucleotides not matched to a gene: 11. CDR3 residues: CARRGRGRNGTEAFF. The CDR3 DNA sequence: TGTGCCAGAAGAGGCAGGGGGCGAAATGGGACTGAAGCTTTCTTT.

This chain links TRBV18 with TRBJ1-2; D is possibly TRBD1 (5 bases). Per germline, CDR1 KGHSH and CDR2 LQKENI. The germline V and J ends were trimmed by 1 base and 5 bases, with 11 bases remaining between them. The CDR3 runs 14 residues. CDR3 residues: CASSPRGEIYGYTF. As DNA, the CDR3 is TGTGCCAGCTCACCACGGGGGGAAATTTATGGCTACACCTTC.

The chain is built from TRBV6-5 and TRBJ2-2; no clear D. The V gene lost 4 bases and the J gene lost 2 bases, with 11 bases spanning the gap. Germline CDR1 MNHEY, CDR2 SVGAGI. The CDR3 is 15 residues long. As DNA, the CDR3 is TGTGCCAGCAGTTCGAGCGTGAGTAACACCGGGGAGCTGTTTTTT. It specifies CASSSSVSNTGELFF.

The chain's CDR3 is CASSFEGFETQYF. In nucleotides, the CDR3 is TGTGCCAGCAGTTTCGAGGGGTTCGAGACCCAGTACTTC. The chain has TRBV28 and TRBJ2-5; possibly TRBD1 or TRBD2 for D (5 bases each). CDR3 length equals 13 residues. The V end lost 3 bases, the J end lost 5 bases, and 10 bases lay between the germline ends. The germline gives CDR1 MDHEN, CDR2 SYDVKM. Combining the CDR3 with reference TRBV28 and TRBJ2-5 gives the whole variable domain DVKVTQSSRYLVKRTGEKVFLECVQDMDHENMFWYRQDPGLGLRLIYFSYDVKMKEKGDIPEGYSVSREKKERFSLILESASTNQTSMYLCASSFEGFETQYFGPGTRLLVL.

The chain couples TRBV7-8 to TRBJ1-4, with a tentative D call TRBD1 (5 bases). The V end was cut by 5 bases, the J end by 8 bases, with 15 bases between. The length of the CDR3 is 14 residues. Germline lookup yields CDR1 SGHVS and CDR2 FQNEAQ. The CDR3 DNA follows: TGTGCCAGCAGCGGCGTAGGGGTCGGGGAAAAACTGTTTTTT. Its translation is CASSGVGVGEKLFF.

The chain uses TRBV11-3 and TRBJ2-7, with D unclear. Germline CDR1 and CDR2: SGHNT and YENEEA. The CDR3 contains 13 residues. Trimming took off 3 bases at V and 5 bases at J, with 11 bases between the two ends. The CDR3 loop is CASSLGFSNEQYF. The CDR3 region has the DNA TGTGCCAGCAGCTTGGGTTTCAGCAACGAGCAGTACTTC.

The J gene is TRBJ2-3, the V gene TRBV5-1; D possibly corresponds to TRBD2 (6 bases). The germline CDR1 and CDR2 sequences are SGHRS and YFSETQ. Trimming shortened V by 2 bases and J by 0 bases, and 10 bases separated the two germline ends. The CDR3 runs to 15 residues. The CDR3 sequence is CASSLREFSTDTQYF. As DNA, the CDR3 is TGCGCCAGCAGCTTACGGGAGTTTAGCACAGATACGCAGTATTTT.

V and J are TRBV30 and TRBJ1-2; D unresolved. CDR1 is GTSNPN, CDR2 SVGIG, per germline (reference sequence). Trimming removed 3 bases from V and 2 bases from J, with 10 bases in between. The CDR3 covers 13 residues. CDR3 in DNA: TGTGCCTGGAGCCGCCAAGTCAACTATGGCTACACCTTC. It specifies CAWSRQVNYGYTF. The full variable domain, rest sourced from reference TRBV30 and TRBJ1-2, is SQTIHQWPATLVQPVGSPLSLECTVEGTSNPNLYWYRQAAGRGLQLLFYSVGIGQISSEVPQNLSASRPQDRQFILSSKKLLLSDSGFYLCAWSRQVNYGYTFGSGTRLTVV.

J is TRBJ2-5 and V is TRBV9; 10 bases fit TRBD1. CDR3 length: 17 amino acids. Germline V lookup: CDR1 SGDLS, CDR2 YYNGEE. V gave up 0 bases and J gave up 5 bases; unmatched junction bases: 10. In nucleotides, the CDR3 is TGTGCCAGCAGCGTAGTTGGCCGACAGGGGGCAATGGAGACCCAGTACTTC. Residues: CASSVVGRQGAMETQYF.

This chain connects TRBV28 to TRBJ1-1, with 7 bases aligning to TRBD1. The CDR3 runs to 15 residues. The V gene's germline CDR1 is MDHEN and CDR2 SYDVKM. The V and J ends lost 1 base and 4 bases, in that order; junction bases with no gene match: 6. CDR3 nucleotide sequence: TGTGCCAGCAGTTTATTAGACAGGGTGGGCACTGAAGCTTTCTTT. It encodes CASSLLDRVGTEAFF.

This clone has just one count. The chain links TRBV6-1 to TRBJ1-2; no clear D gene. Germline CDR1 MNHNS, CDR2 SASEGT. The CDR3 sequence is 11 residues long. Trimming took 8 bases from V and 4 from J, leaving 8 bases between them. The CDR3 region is CASRPAYGYTF. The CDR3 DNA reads TGTGCCAGCCGGCCAGCCTATGGCTACACCTTC.

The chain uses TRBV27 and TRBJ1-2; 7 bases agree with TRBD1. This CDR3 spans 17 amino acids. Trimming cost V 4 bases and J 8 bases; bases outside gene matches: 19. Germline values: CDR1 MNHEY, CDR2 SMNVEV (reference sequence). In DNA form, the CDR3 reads TGTGCCAGCAGTTCCTTCAGGGGGAAGAGGCCTGAAGGCGGCTACACCTTC. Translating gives CASSSFRGKRPEGGYTF.

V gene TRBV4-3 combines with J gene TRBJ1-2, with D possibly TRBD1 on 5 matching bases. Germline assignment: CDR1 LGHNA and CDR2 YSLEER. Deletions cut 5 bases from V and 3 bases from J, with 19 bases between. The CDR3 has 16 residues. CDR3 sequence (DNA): TGCGCCAGCAGCGACCGGGACCGCAGGGATGACTATGGCTACACCTTC. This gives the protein CASSDRDRRDDYGYTF.

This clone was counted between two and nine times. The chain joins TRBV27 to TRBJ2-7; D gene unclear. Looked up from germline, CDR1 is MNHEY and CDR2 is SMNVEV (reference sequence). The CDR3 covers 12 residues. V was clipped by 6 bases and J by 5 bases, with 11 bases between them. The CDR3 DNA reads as TGTGCCAGCAGGGATGGATCGAACGAGCAGTACTTC. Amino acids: CASRDGSNEQYF.

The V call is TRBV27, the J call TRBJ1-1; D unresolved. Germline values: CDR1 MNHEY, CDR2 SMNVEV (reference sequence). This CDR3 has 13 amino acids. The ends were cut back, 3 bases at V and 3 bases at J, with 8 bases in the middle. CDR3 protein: CASSLVGYTEAFF. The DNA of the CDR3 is TGTGCCAGCAGTTTGGTAGGCTACACTGAAGCTTTCTTT.

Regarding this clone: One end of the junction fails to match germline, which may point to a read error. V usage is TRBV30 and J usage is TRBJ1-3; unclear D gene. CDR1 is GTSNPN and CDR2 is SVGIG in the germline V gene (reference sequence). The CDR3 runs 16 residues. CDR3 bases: TGTGCCTGGAGTGTACTGGGCTTGATCGAAGGAACCACCATATATTTT. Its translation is CAWSVLGLIEGTTIYF.

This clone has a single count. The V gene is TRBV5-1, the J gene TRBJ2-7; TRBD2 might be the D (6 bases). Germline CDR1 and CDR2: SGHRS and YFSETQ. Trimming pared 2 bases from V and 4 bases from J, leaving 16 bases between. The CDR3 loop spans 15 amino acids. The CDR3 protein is CASSLLGGRNYEQYF. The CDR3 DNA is TGCGCCAGCAGCTTATTAGGTGGGAGGAATTACGAGCAGTACTTC.

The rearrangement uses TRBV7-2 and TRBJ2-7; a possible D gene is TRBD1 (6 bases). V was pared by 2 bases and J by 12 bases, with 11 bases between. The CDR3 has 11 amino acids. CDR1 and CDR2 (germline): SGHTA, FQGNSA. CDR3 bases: TGTGCCAGCAGCTTATATGACAGGCCGTACTTC. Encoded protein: CASSLYDRPYF.

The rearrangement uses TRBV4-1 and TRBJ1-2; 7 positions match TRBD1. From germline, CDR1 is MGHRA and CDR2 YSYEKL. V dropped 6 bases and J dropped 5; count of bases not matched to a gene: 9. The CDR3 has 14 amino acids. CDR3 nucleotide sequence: TGCGCCAGCAGTGGCCCAAGGGGGCTTTATGGCTACACCTTC. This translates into CASSGPRGLYGYTF.

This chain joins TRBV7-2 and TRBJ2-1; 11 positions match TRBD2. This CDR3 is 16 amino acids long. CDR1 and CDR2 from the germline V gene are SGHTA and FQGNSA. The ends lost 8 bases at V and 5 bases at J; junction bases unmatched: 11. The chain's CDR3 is CASRLGGTSGHNEQFF. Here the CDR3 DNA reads TGTGCCAGCCGACTTGGAGGGACTAGCGGACACAATGAGCAGTTCTTC.

CDR3 DNA sequence: TGCAGCGTTGAAGACCCGACTAGCGGGAAAGGGTACGAGCAGTACTTC. Encoded protein: CSVEDPTSGKGYEQYF. The V and J genes are TRBV29-1 and TRBJ2-7, with TRBD2 matching 11 bases. This CDR3 comprises 16 residues. Trimming removed 0 bases from V and 4 bases from J; junction bases left unmatched: 8. Germline-derived CDR1 and CDR2 are SQVTM and ANQGSEA.

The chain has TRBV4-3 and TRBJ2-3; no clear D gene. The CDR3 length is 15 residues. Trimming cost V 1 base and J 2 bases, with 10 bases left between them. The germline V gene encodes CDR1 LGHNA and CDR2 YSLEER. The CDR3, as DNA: TGCGCCAGCAGCCAAGTGGACGGATTCACAGATACGCAGTATTTT. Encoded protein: CASSQVDGFTDTQYF.

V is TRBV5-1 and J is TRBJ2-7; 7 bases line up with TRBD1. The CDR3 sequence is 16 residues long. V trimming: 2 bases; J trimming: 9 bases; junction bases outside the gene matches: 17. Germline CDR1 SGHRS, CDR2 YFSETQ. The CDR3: CASSFGTAMARSGQYF. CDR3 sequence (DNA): TGCGCCAGCAGCTTCGGGACAGCCATGGCCCGCTCTGGGCAGTACTTC.

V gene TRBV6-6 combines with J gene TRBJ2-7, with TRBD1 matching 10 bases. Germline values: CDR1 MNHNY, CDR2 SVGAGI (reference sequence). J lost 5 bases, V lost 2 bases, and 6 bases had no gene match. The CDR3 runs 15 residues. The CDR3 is CASSYPGQGSHEQYF. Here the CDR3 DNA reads TGTGCCAGCAGTTACCCGGGACAGGGGAGCCACGAGCAGTACTTC.

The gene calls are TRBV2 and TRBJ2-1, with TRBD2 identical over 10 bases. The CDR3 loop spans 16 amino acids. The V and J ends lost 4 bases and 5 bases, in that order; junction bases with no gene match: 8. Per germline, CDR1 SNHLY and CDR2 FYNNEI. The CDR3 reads CASSVKALAGDNEQFF. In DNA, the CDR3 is TGTGCCAGCAGTGTAAAAGCGCTAGCGGGAGACAATGAGCAGTTCTTC.

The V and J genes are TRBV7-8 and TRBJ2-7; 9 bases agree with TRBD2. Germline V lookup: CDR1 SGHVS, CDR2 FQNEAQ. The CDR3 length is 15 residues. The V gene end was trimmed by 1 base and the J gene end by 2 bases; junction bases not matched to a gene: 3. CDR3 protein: CASSLEGLAPYEQYF. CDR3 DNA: TGTGCCAGCAGCTTAGAGGGACTAGCACCCTACGAGCAGTACTTC.